The next 18 T cell receptor beta chains were all read from a single sample in a study of technical replicates of blood from a handful of donors. Sequenced by immunoSEQ multiplex PCR; TCRdb stores in-frame clones only, minus some. The sample lists about 75,000 clones, approximately 97% occurring once. The sequenced sample was T cells isolated from PBMCs. These receptors were taken from a human donor in good health.

CDR3 DNA: TGTGCCAGCAGCTTAGTCAGTCTTACTAACTATGGCTACACCTTC. Its translation: CASSLVSLTNYGYTF. The chain links TRBV11-2 to TRBJ1-2; D is undetermined. The CDR3 consists of 15 residues. From germline, CDR1 is SGHAT and CDR2 FQNNGV. The V and J ends lost 1 base and 0 bases respectively, with 9 bases between them.

The V call is TRBV15, the J call TRBJ2-1, with 16 nucleotides matching TRBD2. Germline V lookup: CDR1 LNHNV, CDR2 YYDKDF (reference sequence). The junction had 6 bases not matched to a gene; V was cut back by 4 bases and J by 6 bases. CDR3 length equals 17 residues. DNA of the CDR3: TGTGCCACCAGCACGGGACTAGCGGGAGGGCGGGGCAATGAGCAGTTCTTC. As protein: CATSTGLAGGRGNEQFF.

The chain joins TRBV28 to TRBJ2-7, with 8 positions matching TRBD1. CDR1 and CDR2 from the germline V gene are MDHEN and SYDVKM. V dropped 8 bases and J dropped 1; count of bases not matched to a gene: 13. This CDR3 is 16 amino acids long. The CDR3 nucleotides are TGTGCCAGCCGAAACCCGAGACAGGGGTTTTCCTACGAGCAGTACTTC. It specifies CASRNPRQGFSYEQYF.

The V call is TRBV6-1, the J call TRBJ1-1; a possible D gene is TRBD1 (6 bases). Germline V lookup: CDR1 MNHNS, CDR2 SASEGT. This CDR3 region has 12 residues. Trimming removed 8 bases from V and 1 base from J, with 8 bases in between. Here the CDR3 DNA reads TGTGCCAGCGCAGGGGCGAACACTGAAGCTTTCTTT. It specifies CASAGANTEAFF.

V and J are TRBV2 and TRBJ1-4, with TRBD1 as a possible D gene (6 bases). The CDR3 length is 14 residues. Deletions cut 10 bases from V and 3 bases from J, with 15 bases between. Germline V gene sequence: CDR1 SNHLY, CDR2 FYNNEI. CDR3 residues: CATKLQGPNEKLFF. DNA of the CDR3: TGTGCCACCAAATTACAGGGACCTAATGAAAAACTGTTTTTT.

The DNA of the CDR3 is TGTGCCAGCAGTTTATACAATGAGCAGTTCTTC. Its translation is CASSLYNEQFF. V is TRBV6-5 and J is TRBJ2-1; D not resolved. The CDR3 sequence is 11 residues long. CDR1 and CDR2 from the germline V gene are MNHEY and SVGAGI. The V and J ends lost 4 bases and 4 bases respectively, with 2 bases between them.

V is TRBV6-5 and J is TRBJ1-1; D uncertain. Germline assignment: CDR1 MNHEY and CDR2 SVGAGI. The CDR3 has 15 amino acids. V lost 5 bases and J 3 bases, leaving 16 bases between the germline ends. The DNA of the CDR3 is TGTGCCAGCAGTCCCCCGGGTTACGGGTACACTGAAGCTTTCTTT. Its protein is CASSPPGYGYTEAFF.

The rearrangement joins TRBV10-3 to TRBJ1-4, with 8 bases that match TRBD1. Germline values: CDR1 ENHRY, CDR2 SYGVKD. The junction had 8 bases not matched to a gene; V was cut back by 7 bases and J by 7 bases. This CDR3 region has 14 residues. In nucleotides, the CDR3 is TGTGCCATCACTTCCGACAGGGGAGGTGAAAAACTGTTTTTT. It yields the protein CAITSDRGGEKLFF.

The CDR3 nucleotides read TGTGCCAGCAGCCAAAGGGGGGAGGGAAATGAGCAGTTCTTC. Protein: CASSQRGEGNEQFF. This sequence joins TRBV11-3 and TRBJ2-1, with a tentative D call TRBD2 (7 bases). V was shortened by 5 bases and J by 7 bases, with 15 bases between the two germline ends. The CDR3 runs 14 residues. The germline CDR1 and CDR2 sequences are SGHNT and YENEEA.

J is TRBJ2-5 and V is TRBV5-4; tentatively, D is TRBD2 (6 bases). Deletions cut 4 bases from V and 4 bases from J, with 17 bases between. The germline V gene encodes CDR1 SGHNT and CDR2 YYREEE (reference sequence). The CDR3 sequence is 15 residues long. The CDR3 DNA sequence: TGTGCCAGCAGCGGTTGGGCGCTGGGAGGAGAGACCCAGTACTTC. Protein product: CASSGWALGGETQYF.

The V gene is TRBV28, the J gene TRBJ2-6, with unresolved D. Germline-derived CDR1 and CDR2 are MDHEN and SYDVKM. This CDR3 comprises 20 residues. The ends were cut back, 2 bases at V and 3 bases at J, with 23 bases in the middle. CDR3 sequence: CASSLQVGRLRMGGANVLTF. The CDR3 nucleotides read TGTGCCAGCAGTTTACAAGTCGGCAGACTCCGGATGGGTGGGGCCAACGTCCTGACTTTC. Complete variable domain (other parts from reference TRBV28 and TRBJ2-6): DVKVTQSSRYLVKRTGEKVFLECVQDMDHENMFWYRQDPGLGLRLIYFSYDVKMKEKGDIPEGYSVSREKKERFSLILESASTNQTSMYLCASSLQVGRLRMGGANVLTFGAGSRLTVL.

This chain uses TRBV11-2 with TRBJ2-1; D is uncertain. The CDR3 consists of 13 residues. CDR1 is SGHAT, CDR2 FQNNGV, per germline. Trimming took 1 base from V and 4 from J, leaving 5 bases between them. In nucleotides, the CDR3 is TGTGCCAGCAGCTTAGCGCAGTACAATGAGCAGTTCTTC. Residues: CASSLAQYNEQFF.

The rearrangement links TRBV4-1 to TRBJ2-2; 7 bases match TRBD1. V gave up 4 bases and J gave up 5 bases; unmatched junction bases: 10. The CDR3 loop spans 16 amino acids. CDR1 is MGHRA, CDR2 YSYEKL, per germline. CDR3 DNA sequence: TGCGCCAGCAGCCGGCCGCCGGGACAGAGTACCGGGGAGCTGTTTTTT. Protein sequence: CASSRPPGQSTGELFF.

The chain carries TRBV6-5 and TRBJ2-3, with 11 positions matching TRBD2. Germline CDR1 MNHEY, CDR2 SVGAGI. The V segment lost 11 bases and the J segment 2 bases; nucleotides outside the gene matches: 6. The CDR3 sequence is 14 residues long. CDR3 sequence (DNA): TGTGCCCCCAAGACTAGCGGGGCCACAGATACGCAGTATTTT. It encodes CAPKTSGATDTQYF.

This chain joins TRBV12-1 and TRBJ1-5; the D call in the table, TRBD1, was not verified against the DNA. TRBV12-1 is termed a pseudogene. CDR3 length equals 16 residues. CDR3 DNA sequence: TGTGCCAGCACAGGGCCAGCATTTTATAGCAATCAGCCCCAGCATTTT. This encodes CASTGPAFYSNQPQHF.

This rearrangement joins TRBV9 to TRBJ2-7, with D possibly being TRBD2 (5 bases). This CDR3 contains 14 residues. Per the germline V gene, CDR1 is SGDLS and CDR2 is YYNGEE. V dropped 0 bases and J dropped 5 bases, with 12 bases sitting between them. This CDR3 is CASSVGVGVHEQYF. CDR3 bases: TGTGCCAGCAGCGTAGGGGTCGGGGTCCACGAGCAGTACTTC.

The chain combines TRBV6-1 with TRBJ1-3, with D unresolved. The CDR3 has 14 amino acids. Germline CDR1 and CDR2: MNHNS and SASEGT. Trimming stripped 4 bases from V and 0 bases from J, with 7 bases between. CDR3 amino acids: CASSVTVSGNTIYF. The DNA for the CDR3 is TGTGCCAGCAGTGTCACAGTCTCTGGAAACACCATATATTTT.

The chain joins TRBV7-8 to TRBJ2-3, with 8 bases aligning to TRBD2. This CDR3 has 15 residues. The germline CDR1 and CDR2 sequences are SGHVS and FQNEAQ. The V segment lost 3 bases and the J segment 2 bases; nucleotides outside the gene matches: 4. Here the CDR3 reads CASSFLAGYTDTQYF. The CDR3 DNA reads TGTGCCAGCAGCTTCCTAGCGGGTTACACAGATACGCAGTATTTT.